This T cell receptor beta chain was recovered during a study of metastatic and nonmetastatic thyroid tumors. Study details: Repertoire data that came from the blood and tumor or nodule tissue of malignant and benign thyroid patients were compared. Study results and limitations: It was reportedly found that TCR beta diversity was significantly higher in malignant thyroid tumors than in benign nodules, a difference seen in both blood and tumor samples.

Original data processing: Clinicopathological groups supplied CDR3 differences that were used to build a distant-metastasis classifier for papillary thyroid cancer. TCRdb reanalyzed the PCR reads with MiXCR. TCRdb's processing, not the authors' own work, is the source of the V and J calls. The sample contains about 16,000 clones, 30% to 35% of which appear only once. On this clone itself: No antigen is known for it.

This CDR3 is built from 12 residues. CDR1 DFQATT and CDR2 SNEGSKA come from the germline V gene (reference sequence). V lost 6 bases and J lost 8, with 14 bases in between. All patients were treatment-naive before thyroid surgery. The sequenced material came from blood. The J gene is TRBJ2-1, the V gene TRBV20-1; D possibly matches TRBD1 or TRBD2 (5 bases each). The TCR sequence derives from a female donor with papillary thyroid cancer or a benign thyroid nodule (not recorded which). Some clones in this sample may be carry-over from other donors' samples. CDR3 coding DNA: TGCAGTGCCCCGGGACGGGTGCATGAGCAGTTCTTC. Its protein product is CSAPGRVHEQFF.